These 15 T cell receptor beta chains share one sample of origin, sequenced in a study of T cell responses to AZD1222 COVID-19 vaccine. Method: immunoSEQ multiplex PCR; TCRdb's copy keeps in-frame clones and lacks some. The data hold approximately 200,000 clones, with roughly 90% observed a single time. The sample was peripheral blood, taken 28 days after the second AZD1222 dose. These receptors originate from an adult who received the AZD1222 COVID-19 vaccine.

V usage is TRBV28 and J usage is TRBJ2-5; D call uncertain. The V gene lost 4 bases and the J gene lost 1 base, with 10 bases spanning the gap. Germline CDR1 reads MDHEN; CDR2 reads SYDVKM. The CDR3 runs to 14 residues. The CDR3 loop is CASSYWASQETQYF. In DNA, the CDR3 is TGTGCCAGCAGTTATTGGGCCAGCCAAGAGACCCAGTACTTC. Drawing the rest from reference TRBV28 and TRBJ2-5, the complete variable domain is DVKVTQSSRYLVKRTGEKVFLECVQDMDHENMFWYRQDPGLGLRLIYFSYDVKMKEKGDIPEGYSVSREKKERFSLILESASTNQTSMYLCASSYWASQETQYFGPGTRLLVL.

This sequence joins TRBV11-1 and TRBJ2-7; D is unclear. With 5 bases removed from V and 2 bases from J, the gap between germline ends came to 13 bases. In germline, CDR1 is SGHAT, CDR2 FQDESV (reference sequence). This CDR3 is 14 amino acids long. CDR3 sequence: CASSPVSRPYEQYF. The CDR3 coding sequence is TGTGCCAGCAGCCCTGTAAGTAGGCCCTACGAGCAGTACTTC.

The chain carries TRBV7-9 and TRBJ1-2; the D gene is possibly TRBD1 (5 bases). The V end was cut by 4 bases, the J end by 8 bases, with 20 bases between. CDR3 length equals 15 residues. Germline V gives CDR1 SEHNR, CDR2 FQNEAQ (reference sequence). The CDR3 sequence: CASSSPESGRRGYTF. The DNA for the CDR3 is TGTGCCAGCAGCTCCCCAGAGTCGGGACGTCGGGGCTACACCTTC.

This chain connects TRBV5-4 to TRBJ2-1; 9 nucleotides align to TRBD2. Germline-derived CDR1 and CDR2 are SGHNT and YYREEE (reference sequence). The CDR3 contains 16 residues. V was clipped by 2 bases and J by 6 bases; unmatched bases: 9. As DNA, the CDR3 is TGTGCCAGCAGCTTCCCCCTTAGCGGGAGTTTCAATGAGCAGTTCTTC. Translating gives CASSFPLSGSFNEQFF.

CDR3 DNA: TGTGCCAGCTGTACGGTAGTAGGACCCCTCCACTTT. Its protein product is CASCTVVGPLHF. This sequence joins TRBV28 and TRBJ1-6, with D uncertain. The V gene's germline CDR1 is MDHEN and CDR2 SYDVKM. The CDR3 contains 12 residues. Trimming left V 8 bases short and J 12 bases short, with 14 bases between. Filled out from reference TRBV28 and TRBJ1-6, the complete variable domain reads DVKVTQSSRYLVKRTGEKVFLECVQDMDHENMFWYRQDPGLGLRLIYFSYDVKMKEKGDIPEGYSVSREKKERFSLILESASTNQTSMYLCASCTVVGPLHFGNGTRLTVT.

Worth noting for this clone: Different DNA sequences within this sample yield the same CDR3. The chain couples TRBV6-5 to TRBJ2-3; no clear D gene. CDR3 length: 13 amino acids. CDR1 MNHEY and CDR2 SVGAGI come from the germline V gene. The V and J ends lost 4 bases and 6 bases respectively, with 11 bases between them. CDR3 protein: CASSSPVRDTQYF. As DNA, the CDR3 is TGTGCCAGCAGTTCCCCGGTTAGGGATACGCAGTATTTT.

V usage is TRBV9 and J usage is TRBJ2-5; D is ambiguous. The CDR3 spans 13 residues. Trimming took 4 bases from V and 2 from J, leaving 9 bases between them. CDR1 is SGDLS and CDR2 is YYNGEE in the germline V gene. CDR3 nucleotide sequence: TGTGCCAGCAGCCCGCGGCAGCAAGAGACCCAGTACTTC. As protein: CASSPRQQETQYF.

This chain uses TRBV21-1 with TRBJ2-7; the D call in the table, TRBD1, was not verified against the DNA. TRBV21-1 represents a pseudogene. This CDR3 has 15 amino acids. CDR3: CASSSPFFRDSEQYF. Here the CDR3 DNA reads TGTGCCAGCAGCTCCCCTTTTTTCAGGGACAGCGAGCAGTACTTC.

This chain uses TRBV9 with TRBJ2-5, with D maybe TRBD1 (5 bases). Germline loops: CDR1 SGDLS, CDR2 YYNGEE. This CDR3 comprises 15 residues. V was trimmed by 4 bases and J by 7 bases, leaving 20 bases between them. DNA for the CDR3: TGTGCCAGCAGCCCCAGGACACCCCCGGGCGGGACCCAGTACTTC. Its translation: CASSPRTPPGGTQYF.

V gene TRBV28 combines with J gene TRBJ1-4; D is possibly TRBD1 (6 bases). The CDR3 is 13 amino acids. Per germline, CDR1 MDHEN and CDR2 SYDVKM. Deletions cut 8 bases from V and 5 bases from J, with 12 bases between. CDR3 in amino acids: CASLQGKNEKLFF. CDR3 in DNA: TGTGCCAGCTTACAGGGCAAGAATGAAAAACTGTTTTTT.

The chain combines TRBV3-1 (or the pseudogene TRBV3-2) with TRBJ2-3; 10 positions match TRBD1. V dropped 8 bases and J dropped 4; count of bases not matched to a gene: 3. The CDR3 runs 13 residues. Germline values: CDR1 LGHDT, CDR2 YNNKEL (reference sequence). The CDR3 spells CASGDRGADTQYF. DNA of the CDR3: TGTGCCAGCGGGGACAGGGGAGCAGATACGCAGTATTTT.

The V gene is TRBV7-3, the J gene TRBJ2-3; D ambiguous. V was trimmed by 10 bases and J by 0 bases, leaving 11 bases between them. This CDR3 comprises 13 residues. The germline V gene encodes CDR1 SGHTA and CDR2 FQGTGA. In DNA form, the CDR3 reads TGTGCCATCATGCCATCTAGCACAGATACGCAGTATTTT. Protein: CAIMPSSTDTQYF.

This sequence joins TRBV2 and TRBJ2-7; a possible D gene is TRBD1 (6 bases). Between the trimmed V and J ends, which lost 4 bases and 4 bases, there was a span of 23 bases. The germline gives CDR1 SNHLY, CDR2 FYNNEI. There are 17 residues in the CDR3. In DNA form, the CDR3 reads TGTGCCAGCAGTGCGAAAGGGGCGACAGGACGACCTTACGAGCAGTACTTC. It yields the protein CASSAKGATGRPYEQYF.

The CDR3 sequence is CAKNRHRLTNEKLFF. CDR3 nucleotide sequence: TGTGCCAAAAACAGGCACAGGTTAACTAATGAAAAACTGTTTTTT. The chain recombines TRBV19 with TRBJ1-4; D possibly corresponds to TRBD1 (5 bases). Germline values: CDR1 LNHDA, CDR2 SQIVND (reference sequence). The V end lost 10 bases, the J end lost 1 base, and 16 bases lay between the germline ends. The CDR3 consists of 15 residues.

The chain combines TRBV6-2 or TRBV6-3 with TRBJ2-3; TRBD2 aligns across 12 bases. J was trimmed by 0 bases and V by 2 bases; bases with no gene match: 6. This CDR3 is built from 18 residues. Germline CDR1 is MNHEY and CDR2 is SVGEGT. CDR3 bases: TGTGCCAGCAGTTACCTCTGGGGGACTAGCGGGAGCACAGATACGCAGTATTTT. Amino acids: CASSYLWGTSGSTDTQYF.